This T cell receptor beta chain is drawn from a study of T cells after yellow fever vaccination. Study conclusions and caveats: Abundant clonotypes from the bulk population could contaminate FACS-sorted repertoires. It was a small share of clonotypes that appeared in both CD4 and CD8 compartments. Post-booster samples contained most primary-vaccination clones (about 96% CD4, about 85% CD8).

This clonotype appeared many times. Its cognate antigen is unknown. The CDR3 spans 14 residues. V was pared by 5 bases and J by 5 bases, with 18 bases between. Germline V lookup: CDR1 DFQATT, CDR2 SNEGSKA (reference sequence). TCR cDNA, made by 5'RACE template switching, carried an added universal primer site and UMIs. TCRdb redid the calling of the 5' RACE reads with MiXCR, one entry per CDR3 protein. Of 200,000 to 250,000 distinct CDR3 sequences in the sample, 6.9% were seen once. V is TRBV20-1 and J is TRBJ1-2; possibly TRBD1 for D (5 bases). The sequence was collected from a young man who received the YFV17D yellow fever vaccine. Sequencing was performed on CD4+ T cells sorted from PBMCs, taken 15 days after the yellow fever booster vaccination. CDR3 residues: CSAAAVQGAYGYTF. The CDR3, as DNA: TGCAGTGCTGCCGCCGTTCAGGGCGCTTATGGCTACACCTTC.